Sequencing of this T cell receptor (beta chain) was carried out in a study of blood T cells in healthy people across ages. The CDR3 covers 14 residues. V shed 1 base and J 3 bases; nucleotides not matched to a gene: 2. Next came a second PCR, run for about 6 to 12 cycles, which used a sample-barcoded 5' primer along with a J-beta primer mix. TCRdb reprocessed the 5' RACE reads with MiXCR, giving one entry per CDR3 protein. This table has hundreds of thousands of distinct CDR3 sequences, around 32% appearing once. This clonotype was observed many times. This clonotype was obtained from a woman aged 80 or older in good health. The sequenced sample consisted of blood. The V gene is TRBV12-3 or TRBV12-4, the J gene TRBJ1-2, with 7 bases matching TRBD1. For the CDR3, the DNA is TGTGCCAGCAGTTTAGGTGGGACAGACTATGGCTACACCTTC. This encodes CASSLGGTDYGYTF.